These 12 T cell receptor beta chains were all obtained from the same sample, sequenced in a study of a mutant IDH1 vaccine in newly diagnosed glioma. Data came from immunoSEQ multiplex PCR; TCRdb stores just in-frame clones and leaves some out. In the table there are roughly 99,000 clones, 70% to 90% of which are singletons. The time point is: baseline, week 1 (first vaccination visit). Treatment meaning: pre-vaccination baseline after standard-of-care therapy. The source material was PBMCs, sampled from a glioma patient treated with radiotherapy, temozolomide or both. These receptors were collected from a woman in her forties or fifties with glioma.

V gene TRBV18 combines with J gene TRBJ2-6; TRBD1 matches at 11 bases. Germline loops: CDR1 KGHSH, CDR2 LQKENI. After removal of 5 bases from V and 2 bases from J, the junction contained 5 bases not matched to a gene. The CDR3 loop spans 17 amino acids. The CDR3 DNA reads as TGTGCCAGCTCATCGGGACAGGGGGGGACTGGGGCCAACGTCCTGACTTTC. Encoded protein: CASSSGQGGTGANVLTF. The full variable domain, completed using reference TRBV18 and TRBJ2-6, is NAGVMQNPRHLVRRRGQEARLRCSPMKGHSHVYWYRQLPEEGLKFMVYLQKENIIDESGMPKERFSAEFPKEGPSILRIQQVVRGDSAAYFCASSSGQGGTGANVLTFGAGSRLTVL.

The V call is TRBV2, the J call TRBJ1-5, with unresolved D. V was pared by 6 bases and J by 3 bases, with 12 bases between. CDR3 length: 14 amino acids. In germline, CDR1 is SNHLY, CDR2 FYNNEI. CDR3 sequence: CASSSNRDNQPQHF. The CDR3, as DNA: TGTGCCAGCAGCAGCAACCGGGACAATCAGCCCCAGCATTTT.

The chain joins TRBV7-9 to TRBJ1-1; D is unclear. CDR3 size: 14 residues. V was trimmed by 1 base and J by 8 bases, leaving 14 bases between them. CDR1 and CDR2 (germline): SEHNR, FQNEAQ (reference sequence). CDR3 in amino acids: CASSLGHGPREAFF. Written as DNA, the CDR3 is TGTGCCAGCAGCTTAGGCCACGGACCCAGAGAAGCTTTCTTT.

A single count supports this clone. V is TRBV7-8 and J is TRBJ1-1; tentatively, D is TRBD1 (5 bases). The CDR3 has 16 residues. V lost 5 bases and J 0 bases, leaving 16 bases between the germline ends. Germline CDR1 and CDR2: SGHVS and FQNEAQ. CDR3 DNA: TGTGCCAGCAGCATTGGGGCCGAGGGACTGAACACTGAAGCTTTCTTT. Protein sequence: CASSIGAEGLNTEAFF. The variable domain in full, completed from reference TRBV7-8 and TRBJ1-1, reads GAGVSQSPRYKVAKRGQDVALRCDPISGHVSLFWYQQALGQGPEFLTYFQNEAQLDKSGLPSDRFFAERPEGSVSTLKIQRTQQEDSAVYLCASSIGAEGLNTEAFFGQGTRLTVV.

The J gene is TRBJ1-2, the V gene TRBV5-8; D uncertain. V lost 9 bases and J lost 5, with 14 bases in between. The CDR3 contains 12 residues. CDR1 is SGHTS and CDR2 is YDEGEE in the germline V gene. CDR3 sequence: CATSGKWYGYTF. In DNA form, the CDR3 reads TGTGCCACCTCGGGAAAATGGTATGGCTACACCTTC.

The V gene is TRBV7-3, the J gene TRBJ2-5; D perhaps matches TRBD1 (6 bases). Germline CDR1 is SGHTA and CDR2 is FQGTGA. This CDR3 comprises 12 residues. V was clipped by 5 bases and J by 10 bases, with 14 bases between them. CDR3 in DNA: TGTGCCAGCAGCCCCGTACAGGGTGACCAGTACTTC. Encoded protein: CASSPVQGDQYF.

This sequence joins TRBV4-1 and TRBJ2-3; 10 bases are a match to TRBD1. Looked up from germline, CDR1 is MGHRA and CDR2 is YSYEKL. Losses at the gene ends were 5 bases for V and 7 bases for J; bases not matched to a gene: 9. The CDR3 contains 15 residues. The CDR3 DNA reads as TGCGCCAGCAGCAATAGACAGGGGGCGATCAATACGCAGTATTTT. Protein: CASSNRQGAINTQYF.

The rearrangement links TRBV18 to TRBJ2-7, with D hard to call. The germline gives CDR1 KGHSH, CDR2 LQKENI. There are 14 residues in the CDR3. Trimming shortened V by 0 bases and J by 3 bases, and 9 bases separated the two germline ends. CDR3 DNA: TGTGCCAGCTCACCACCGGGGAATAACTACGAGCAGTACTTC. Translated: CASSPPGNNYEQYF.

The genes are TRBV19 and TRBJ1-4, with D perhaps matching TRBD1 (5 bases). Per the germline V gene, CDR1 is LNHDA and CDR2 is SQIVND (reference sequence). The CDR3 contains 15 residues. Deletions cut 7 bases from V and 0 bases from J, with 12 bases between. CDR3 sequence: CASTAAGSTNEKLFF. CDR3 nucleotides: TGTGCCAGTACGGCCGCAGGGTCAACTAATGAAAAACTGTTTTTT.

The chain links TRBV30 to TRBJ2-3; 8 bases map to TRBD1. Trimming cost V 3 bases and J 9 bases; bases outside gene matches: 11. The CDR3 covers 14 residues. Per germline, CDR1 GTSNPN and CDR2 SVGIG (reference sequence). The CDR3 DNA follows: TGTGCCTGGAGATTGACAGGGGCGCGAGAAACGCAGTATTTT. This codes for CAWRLTGARETQYF.

The rearrangement links TRBV28 to TRBJ1-4; D may be TRBD1 (6 bases). The V end lost 1 base, the J end lost 7 bases, and 10 bases lay between the germline ends. The CDR3 runs 14 residues. Germline CDR1 and CDR2: MDHEN and SYDVKM. The CDR3: CASSLSGDSEKLFF. The CDR3 nucleotides read TGTGCCAGCAGTTTATCAGGGGATAGTGAAAAACTGTTTTTT.

The table lists this clone with a few counts. The rearrangement links TRBV9 to TRBJ1-1; D is perhaps TRBD1 (6 bases). The CDR3 totals 15 residues. Trimming removed 6 bases from V and 0 bases from J, with 15 bases in between. Germline V gene sequence: CDR1 SGDLS, CDR2 YYNGEE. The CDR3 nucleotides read TGTGCCAGCACCGAGACCGACAGGATGAACACTGAAGCTTTCTTT. Protein sequence: CASTETDRMNTEAFF.